Included here is one T cell receptor beta chain sequence, with context. Its specificity is not known. The sample comes from a study of T cells after yellow fever vaccination. In making TCR cDNA, 5'RACE template switching added a universal primer site and UMIs to it. TCRdb reanalysed the 5' RACE reads using MiXCR and keeps one entry per CDR3 protein. The table lists just under 600,000 distinct CDR3 sequences, 13% of them singletons. General study points: Booster samples showed a return of most primary-vaccination clones (around 96% CD4, 80% to 90% CD8). A weaker but faster secondary response was observed, peaking on day 5 versus 15.

The specimen comprised PBMCs, sampled on the day of the yellow fever booster vaccination. The TCR originated in a man in his thirties or forties who received the YFV17D yellow fever vaccine.

The CDR3 nucleotides read TGTGCCAGCAGCTTAGCTAACAGGGGACGGGAGCCCCAGCATTTT. As protein: CASSLANRGREPQHF. The chain couples TRBV7-2 to TRBJ1-5, with 7 nucleotides matching TRBD1. This CDR3 is 15 amino acids long. The V gene end was trimmed by 0 bases and the J gene end by 8 bases; junction bases not matched to a gene: 7. Germline CDR1 and CDR2: SGHTA and FQGNSA.